Listed here are 24 T cell receptor beta chains from one sample, sequenced in a study of blood T cell repertoires in COVID-19. Some clones are missing from TCRdb's copy, which holds only in-frame ones; the method was immunoSEQ multiplex PCR. The sample carries a few hundred thousand clones, about 85% recorded once. Sequenced: peripheral blood. These receptors were obtained from a man aged 35-49 years with acute or convalescent COVID-19.

The gene calls are TRBV3-1 (or the pseudogene TRBV3-2) and TRBJ1-1; unclear D gene. Trimming removed 3 bases from V and 1 base from J, with 12 bases in between. The CDR3 length is 15 residues. CDR1 and CDR2 (germline): LGHDT, YNNKEL (reference sequence). This chain's CDR3 is CASSQGVAGNTEAFF. CDR3 coding DNA: TGTGCCAGCAGCCAGGGCGTCGCAGGGAACACTGAAGCTTTCTTT.

The rearrangement links TRBV7-2 to TRBJ2-1; maybe TRBD2 (6 bases). CDR1 and CDR2 from the germline V gene are SGHTA and FQGNSA. The CDR3 extends over 17 amino acids. The V and J ends lost 2 bases and 2 bases respectively, with 16 bases between them. CDR3 sequence reads: CASSLPLEGPPYNEQFF. Written as DNA, the CDR3 is TGTGCCAGCAGCTTACCCTTGGAGGGGCCCCCCTACAATGAGCAGTTCTTC. The variable domain in full, with the rest retrieved from reference TRBV7-2 and TRBJ2-1, is GAGVSQSPSNKVTEKGKDVELRCDPISGHTALYWYRQSLGQGLEFLIYFQGNSAPDKSGLPSDRFSAERTGGSVSTLTIQRTQQEDSAVYLCASSLPLEGPPYNEQFFGPGTRLTVL.

V is TRBV30 and J is TRBJ1-1; D gene unclear. CDR3 size: 14 residues. Germline-derived CDR1 and CDR2 are GTSNPN and SVGIG (reference sequence). Trimming shortened V by 3 bases and J by 5 bases, and 16 bases separated the two germline ends. The CDR3 DNA reads TGTGCCTGGAGATCGGGAGACCGTGGAACTGAAGCTTTCTTT. Amino acids: CAWRSGDRGTEAFF.

The CDR3 protein is CSVVGRGGQETQYF. The CDR3 bases are TGCAGCGTTGTAGGCAGGGGAGGGCAAGAGACCCAGTACTTC. The V call is TRBV29-1, the J call TRBJ2-5; tentatively, D is TRBD2 (7 bases). Trimming stripped 4 bases from V and 2 bases from J, with 14 bases between. Germline V gene sequence: CDR1 SQVTM, CDR2 ANQGSEA. The CDR3 contains 14 residues.

The V call is TRBV7-6, the J call TRBJ2-7; 9 bases are shared with TRBD2. The CDR3 extends over 17 amino acids. With V trimmed by 2 bases and J by 3 bases, 11 bases remained unmatched. Germline CDR1 reads SGHVS; CDR2 reads FNYEAQ. This chain's CDR3 is CASSLRPSGVLNYEQYF. In DNA, the CDR3 is TGTGCCAGCAGCTTAAGACCTAGCGGGGTCTTGAACTACGAGCAGTACTTC. Full variable domain (rest looked up from reference TRBV7-6 and TRBJ2-7): GAGVSQSPRYKVTKRGQDVALRCDPISGHVSLYWYRQALGQGPEFLTYFNYEAQQDKSGLPNDRFSAERPEGSISTLTIQRTEQRDSAMYRCASSLRPSGVLNYEQYFGPGTRLTVT.

The CDR3 DNA reads as TGTGCCACCAGCAGAGCGGGAGCAACTAATGAAAAACTGTTTTTT. It is translated as CATSRAGATNEKLFF. The V and J genes are TRBV15 and TRBJ1-4, with D unresolved. The CDR3 length is 15 residues. Trimming stripped 1 base from V and 0 bases from J, with 6 bases between. From germline, CDR1 is LNHNV and CDR2 YYDKDF (reference sequence).

The chain has TRBV5-1 and TRBJ1-4; the D is unclear. The ends were cut back, 0 bases at V and 0 bases at J, with 9 bases in the middle. The CDR3 is 16 amino acids. Per the germline V gene, CDR1 is SGHRS and CDR2 is YFSETQ. The CDR3 sequence: CASSLGGVATNEKLFF. The CDR3 DNA reads as TGCGCCAGCAGCTTGGGAGGTGTAGCAACTAATGAAAAACTGTTTTTT.

This clone was detected a few times. The V gene is TRBV9, the J gene TRBJ2-3; 11 bases are a match to TRBD2. Germline values: CDR1 SGDLS, CDR2 YYNGEE. J lost 0 bases, V lost 4 bases, and 4 bases had no gene match. This CDR3 has 16 amino acids. Written as DNA, the CDR3 is TGTGCCAGCAGCCCAAGACTAGCGGGGAGCACAGATACGCAGTATTTT. Amino acid sequence: CASSPRLAGSTDTQYF. The variable domain in full, completed from reference TRBV9 and TRBJ2-3, reads DSGVTQTPKHLITATGQRVTLRCSPRSGDLSVYWYQQSLDQGLQFLIQYYNGEERAKGNILERFSAQQFPDLHSELNLSSLELGDSALYFCASSPRLAGSTDTQYFGPGTRLTVL.

The chain couples TRBV6-5 to TRBJ2-2; TRBD1 aligns across 7 bases. The CDR3 consists of 14 residues. Germline CDR1 MNHEY, CDR2 SVGAGI. With V trimmed by 0 bases and J by 6 bases, 1 base remained unmatched. CDR3 region: CASSYSTGPGELFF. The CDR3 nucleotides are TGTGCCAGCAGTTACTCGACAGGGCCCGGGGAGCTGTTTTTT.

In its sample, this clone was seen a few times. V gene TRBV14 combines with J gene TRBJ1-2; the D is unclear. Germline CDR1 is SGHDN and CDR2 is FVKESK. CDR3 size: 12 residues. Trimming took 1 base from V and 4 from J, leaving 4 bases between them. This CDR3 is CASSQGPYGYTF. The CDR3 DNA sequence: TGTGCCAGCAGCCAAGGGCCCTATGGCTACACCTTC.

The rearrangement joins TRBV27 to TRBJ2-1; TRBD2 aligns across 10 bases. Germline V CDR1 and CDR2: MNHEY, SMNVEV (reference sequence). This CDR3 contains 17 residues. J gave up 2 bases and V 3 bases, and 7 bases lay outside the gene matches. CDR3 in DNA: TGTGCCAGCAGTTTTTGGGCTAGCGGGGGAGCCTACAATGAGCAGTTCTTC. Protein sequence: CASSFWASGGAYNEQFF.

The genes are TRBV5-1 and TRBJ2-1, with 9 positions matching TRBD1. Trimming took 3 bases from V and 8 from J; bases not matched to a gene: 9. This CDR3 has 15 residues. CDR1 is SGHRS and CDR2 is YFSETQ in the germline V gene. The CDR3 sequence: CASSSGTGLRDEQFF. CDR3 sequence (DNA): TGCGCCAGCAGCTCCGGGACAGGGCTTAGGGATGAGCAGTTCTTC.

The chain uses TRBV6-6 and TRBJ1-3; D gene ambiguous. Trimming left V 8 bases short and J 2 bases short, with 19 bases between. The CDR3 sequence is 16 residues long. CDR1 and CDR2 (germline): MNHNY, SVGAGI (reference sequence). For the CDR3, the DNA is TGTGCCAGCGTGGAACAGCTTGACACTGCTGGAAACACCATATATTTT. Amino acid sequence: CASVEQLDTAGNTIYF.

The V gene is TRBV12-3 or TRBV12-4, the J gene TRBJ2-7, with TRBD1 as a possible D gene (6 bases). The CDR3 is 13 residues long. Trimming removed 4 bases from V and 5 bases from J, with 12 bases in between. This CDR3 reads CASSSDRNHEQYF. The CDR3 DNA sequence: TGTGCCAGCAGTTCCGACAGGAATCACGAGCAGTACTTC.

The chain combines TRBV18 with TRBJ1-2, with D perhaps matching TRBD1 (6 bases). Germline V gene data show CDR1 as KGHSH and CDR2 as LQKENI. V was clipped by 1 base and J by 8 bases, with 14 bases between them. This CDR3 comprises 14 residues. CDR3 DNA: TGTGCCAGCTCACCACGAGAGAACAGGGAAGGCTACACCTTC. This sequence encodes CASSPRENREGYTF.

J is TRBJ1-1 and V is TRBV9; 9 positions match TRBD1. J lost 1 base, V lost 7 bases, and 8 bases had no gene match. There are 15 residues in the CDR3. CDR1 SGDLS and CDR2 YYNGEE come from the germline V gene. DNA of the CDR3: TGTGCCAGCGCGACGGGACAGGGAGCGAACACTGAAGCTTTCTTT. It specifies CASATGQGANTEAFF.

V gene TRBV6-6 combines with J gene TRBJ2-7; tentatively, D is TRBD1 (6 bases). Germline CDR1 is MNHNY and CDR2 is SVGAGI (reference sequence). The CDR3 runs 15 residues. The germline V and J ends were trimmed by 7 bases and 3 bases, with 19 bases remaining between them. CDR3 region: CASTPRQGPIYEQYF. The CDR3 DNA sequence: TGTGCCAGCACCCCGCGGCAGGGGCCCATCTACGAGCAGTACTTC.

The chain combines TRBV28 with TRBJ2-1; tentative D call: TRBD2 (5 bases). There are 15 residues in the CDR3. V lost 2 bases and J lost 4, with 12 bases in between. The germline CDR1 and CDR2 sequences are MDHEN and SYDVKM. The CDR3 is CASSLSLAGYNEQFF. CDR3 sequence (DNA): TGTGCCAGCAGTTTAAGTCTAGCCGGGTACAATGAGCAGTTCTTC. Full variable domain (outside the CDR3, taken from reference TRBV28 and TRBJ2-1): DVKVTQSSRYLVKRTGEKVFLECVQDMDHENMFWYRQDPGLGLRLIYFSYDVKMKEKGDIPEGYSVSREKKERFSLILESASTNQTSMYLCASSLSLAGYNEQFFGPGTRLTVL.

J is TRBJ2-2 and V is TRBV27, with 8 positions matching TRBD1. CDR3 length equals 18 residues. Trimming removed 3 bases from V and 3 bases from J; junction bases left unmatched: 12. CDR1 is MNHEY and CDR2 is SMNVEV in the germline V gene (reference sequence). The CDR3 nucleotides read TGTGCCAGCAGTTTTCTGGCTTCAGGACAGGGTTACACCGGGGAGCTGTTTTTT. Encoded protein: CASSFLASGQGYTGELFF.

This clone has just a few counts. The chain links TRBV28 to TRBJ1-2; maybe TRBD1 (5 bases). The CDR3 loop spans 14 amino acids. V was trimmed by 3 bases and J by 7 bases, leaving 15 bases between them. Germline CDR1 and CDR2: MDHEN and SYDVKM. The CDR3 sequence is CASSFSGGVSGYTF. The CDR3 DNA reads as TGTGCCAGCAGTTTCTCTGGGGGGGTATCTGGCTACACCTTC.

The chain has TRBV10-1 and TRBJ2-7; 12 bases map to TRBD1. Trimming at V came to 5 bases and at J to 6 bases, leaving 2 bases not matched to a gene. The germline gives CDR1 WNHNN, CDR2 SYGVQD (reference sequence). This CDR3 contains 13 residues. CDR3 sequence reads: CASSPGQGAEQYF. The DNA for the CDR3 is TGCGCCAGCAGTCCGGGACAGGGGGCCGAGCAGTACTTC.

The rearrangement links TRBV19 to TRBJ1-4; D unresolved. Trimming removed 3 bases from V and 2 bases from J, with 19 bases in between. The CDR3 has 18 residues. CDR1 is LNHDA and CDR2 is SQIVND in the germline V gene (reference sequence). This chain's CDR3 is CASSIFGVRGSTNEKLFF. CDR3 nucleotides: TGTGCCAGTAGTATTTTCGGAGTCCGCGGTTCTACTAATGAAAAACTGTTTTTT.

The chain recombines TRBV29-1 with TRBJ2-7; D uncertain. The V and J ends lost 4 bases and 3 bases respectively, with 13 bases between them. CDR1 is SQVTM and CDR2 is ANQGSEA in the germline V gene. This CDR3 has 13 residues. The CDR3 DNA is TGCAGCGTTGTGTTCGAGAACTTCTACGAGCAGTACTTC. This sequence encodes CSVVFENFYEQYF.

V gene TRBV7-9 combines with J gene TRBJ1-1; D remains unclear. The ends were cut back, 11 bases at V and 1 base at J, with 8 bases in the middle. Germline V gene data show CDR1 as SEHNR and CDR2 as FQNEAQ (reference sequence). CDR3 length: 11 amino acids. CDR3 DNA sequence: TGTGCCGCACATGGGAACACTGAAGCTTTCTTT. Its translation: CAAHGNTEAFF.